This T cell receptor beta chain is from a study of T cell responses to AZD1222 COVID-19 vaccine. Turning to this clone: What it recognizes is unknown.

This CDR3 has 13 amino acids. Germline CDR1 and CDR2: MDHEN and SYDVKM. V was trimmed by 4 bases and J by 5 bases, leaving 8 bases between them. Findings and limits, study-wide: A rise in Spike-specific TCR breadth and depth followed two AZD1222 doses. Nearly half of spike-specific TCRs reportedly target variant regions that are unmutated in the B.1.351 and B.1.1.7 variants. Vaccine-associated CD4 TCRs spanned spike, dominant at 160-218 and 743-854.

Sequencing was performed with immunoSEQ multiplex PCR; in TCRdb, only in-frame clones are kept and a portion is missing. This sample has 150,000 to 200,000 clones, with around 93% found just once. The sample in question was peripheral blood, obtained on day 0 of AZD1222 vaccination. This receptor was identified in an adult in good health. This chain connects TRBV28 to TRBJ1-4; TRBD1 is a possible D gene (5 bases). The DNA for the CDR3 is TGTGCCAGCAGTTCACAGGAGAATGAAAAACTGTTTTTT. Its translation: CASSSQENEKLFF.